These 6 T cell receptor beta chains were all obtained from the same sample, sequenced in a study of tissue T cells after allogeneic stem cell transplantation. The protocol was immunoSEQ multiplex PCR, while the TCRdb copy is restricted to in-frame clones and leaves out a portion. The repertoire holds about 50,000 clones, with nearly 75% as singletons. The sample was sorted cells pooled from one or two spleens. These receptors all stem from a pool of C57BL/6 mice in good health.

Comment on this clone: Germline and genes: mouse. The read finishes 1 residue shy of the CDR3 end, and the germline J gene is used to complete it. V is TRBV15 and J is TRBJ1-3, with 7 positions matching TRBD1. The CDR3 runs 18 residues. CDR1 is SGHND and CDR2 is FRSKSL in the germline V gene. V gave up 1 base and J gave up 0 bases; unmatched junction bases: 9. The CDR3 loop reads CASSLGAGGPNSGNTLYF. The CDR3 bases that were read are TGTGCCAGCAGTTTAGGGGCAGGGGGTCCGAATTCTGGAAATACGCTCTAT.

Worth noting for this clone: Gene names and germline match the mouse. With the read ending 1 residue before the CDR3 end, the germline J gene is used to fill in that end. The chain employs TRBV3 and TRBJ2-2; D not certain. From germline, CDR1 is SNHLY and CDR2 FYNGKV (reference sequence). The CDR3 has 13 residues. V shed 1 base and J shed 3 bases, with 3 bases lying between them. The sequenced part of the CDR3 DNA is TGTGCCAGCAGCTTAGAGGACACCGGGCAGCTCTAC. As protein: CASSLEDTGQLY. In full, the CDR3 reads CASSLEDTGQLYF.

A word on this clone: The listed genes are named as in mouse. The CDR3 is cut off 1 residue early in the read; its end comes from the germline J gene. The chain uses TRBV19 and TRBJ2-3; no clear D. V was trimmed by 4 bases and J by 0 bases, leaving 6 bases between them. The CDR3 covers 13 residues. The V gene's germline CDR1 is FNHDT and CDR2 SITEND (reference sequence). The covered CDR3 bases are TGTGCCAGCAGTGGCCCTAGTGCAGAAACGCTGTAT. Translating it yields CASSGPSAETLY. The full-length CDR3 reads as CASSGPSAETLYF.

The sample holds a few counts of this clone. Gene names are mouse gene names. The read finishes 1 residue shy of the CDR3 end, and the germline J gene is used to complete it. J is TRBJ2-5 and V is TRBV26; 8 bases are shared with TRBD2. The CDR3 is 14 residues long. V lost 2 bases and J lost 6; bases outside the gene matches: 4. Germline values: CDR1 KGHPV, CDR2 FQNQEV (reference sequence). The sequenced CDR3 bases are TGTGCCAGCAGTCTGCTGGGGGGCGCGGACACCCAGTAC. This sequence encodes CASSLLGGADTQY. The full CDR3 is CASSLLGGADTQYF.

As concerns this clone: The gene symbols are mouse symbols. The read falls 1 residue short of the CDR3 end, and the missing part is taken from the germline J gene. The chain joins TRBV5 to TRBJ2-1, with 8 bases lining up with TRBD2. The trim removed 0 bases at V and 3 bases at J, leaving 4 bases unmatched. The CDR3 contains 16 residues. The germline V gene has CDR1 LGHNA and CDR2 YNLKQL (reference sequence). The CDR3 sequence: CASSQDPGGLYAEQFF. CDR3 DNA, as far as it was read: TGTGCCAGCAGCCAAGATCCGGGGGGGCTCTATGCTGAGCAGTTC.

With respect to this clone: Gene and germline names: mouse. The CDR3 end falls 1 residue outside the read, so it is completed with the germline J gene. The chain has TRBV13-3 and TRBJ2-2; D perhaps matches TRBD2 (6 bases). CDR3 length equals 14 residues. V dropped 6 bases and J dropped 0 bases, with 9 bases sitting between them. The germline V gene has CDR1 NNHDY and CDR2 SYVADS. This CDR3 reads CASMAGANTGQLYF. The CDR3 bases that were read are TGTGCCAGCATGGCTGGGGCAAACACCGGGCAGCTCTAC.